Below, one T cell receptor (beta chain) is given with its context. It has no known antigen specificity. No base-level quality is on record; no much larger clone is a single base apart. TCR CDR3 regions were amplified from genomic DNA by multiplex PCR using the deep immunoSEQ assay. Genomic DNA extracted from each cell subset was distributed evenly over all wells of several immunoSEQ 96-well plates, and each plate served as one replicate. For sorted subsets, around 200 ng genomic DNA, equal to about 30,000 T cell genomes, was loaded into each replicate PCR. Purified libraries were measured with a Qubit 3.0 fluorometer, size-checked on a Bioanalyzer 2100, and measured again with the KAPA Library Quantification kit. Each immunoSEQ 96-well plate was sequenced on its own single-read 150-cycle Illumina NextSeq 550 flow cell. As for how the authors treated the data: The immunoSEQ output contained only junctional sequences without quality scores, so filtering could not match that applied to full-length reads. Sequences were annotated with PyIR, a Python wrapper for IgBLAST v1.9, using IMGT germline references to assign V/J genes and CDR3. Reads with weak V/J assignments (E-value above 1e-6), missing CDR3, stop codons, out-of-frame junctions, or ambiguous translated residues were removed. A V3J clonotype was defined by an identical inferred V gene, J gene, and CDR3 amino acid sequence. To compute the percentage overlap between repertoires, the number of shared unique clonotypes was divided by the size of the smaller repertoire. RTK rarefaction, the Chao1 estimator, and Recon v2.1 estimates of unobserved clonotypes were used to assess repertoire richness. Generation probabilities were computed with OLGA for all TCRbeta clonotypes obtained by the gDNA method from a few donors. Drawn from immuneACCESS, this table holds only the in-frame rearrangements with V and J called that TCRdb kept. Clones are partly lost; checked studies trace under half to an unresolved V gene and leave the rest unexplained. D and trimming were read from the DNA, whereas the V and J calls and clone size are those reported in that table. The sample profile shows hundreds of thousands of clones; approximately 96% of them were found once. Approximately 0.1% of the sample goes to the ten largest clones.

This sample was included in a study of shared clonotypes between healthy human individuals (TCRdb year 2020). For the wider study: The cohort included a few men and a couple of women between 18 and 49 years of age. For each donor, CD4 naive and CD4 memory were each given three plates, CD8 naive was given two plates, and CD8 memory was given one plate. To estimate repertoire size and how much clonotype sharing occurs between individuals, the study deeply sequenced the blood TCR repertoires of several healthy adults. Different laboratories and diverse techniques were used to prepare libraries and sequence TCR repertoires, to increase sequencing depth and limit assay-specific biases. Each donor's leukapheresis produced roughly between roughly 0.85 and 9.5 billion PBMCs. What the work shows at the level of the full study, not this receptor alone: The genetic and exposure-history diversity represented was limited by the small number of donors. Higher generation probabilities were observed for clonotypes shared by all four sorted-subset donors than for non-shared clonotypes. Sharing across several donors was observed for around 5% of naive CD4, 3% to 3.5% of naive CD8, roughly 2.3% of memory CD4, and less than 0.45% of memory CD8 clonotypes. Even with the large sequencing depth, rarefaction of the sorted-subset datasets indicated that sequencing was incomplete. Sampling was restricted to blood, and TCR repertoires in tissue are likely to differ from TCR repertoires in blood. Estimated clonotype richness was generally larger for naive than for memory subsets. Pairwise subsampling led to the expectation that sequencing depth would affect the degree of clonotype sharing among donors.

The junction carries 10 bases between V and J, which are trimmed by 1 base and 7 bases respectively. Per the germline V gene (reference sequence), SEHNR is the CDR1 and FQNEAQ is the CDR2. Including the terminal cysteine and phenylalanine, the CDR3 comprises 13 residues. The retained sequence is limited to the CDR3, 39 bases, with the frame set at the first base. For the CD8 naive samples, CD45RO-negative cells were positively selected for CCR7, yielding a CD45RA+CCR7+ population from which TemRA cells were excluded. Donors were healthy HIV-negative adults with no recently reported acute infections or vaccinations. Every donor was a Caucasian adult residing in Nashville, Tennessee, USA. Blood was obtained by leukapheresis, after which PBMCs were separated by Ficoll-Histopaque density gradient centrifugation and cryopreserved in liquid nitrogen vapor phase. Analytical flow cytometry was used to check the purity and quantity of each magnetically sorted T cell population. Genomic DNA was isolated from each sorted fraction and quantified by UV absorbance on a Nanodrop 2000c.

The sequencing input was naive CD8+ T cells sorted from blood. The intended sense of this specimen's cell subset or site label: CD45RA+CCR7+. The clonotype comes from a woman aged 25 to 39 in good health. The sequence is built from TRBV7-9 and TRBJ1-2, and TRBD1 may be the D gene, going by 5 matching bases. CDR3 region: CASSLETAIGYTF. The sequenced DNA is TGTGCCAGCAGCTTAGAGACAGCAATTGGCTACACCTTC.